This is a list of T cell receptor beta chains from one sample in a study of T cell responses to AZD1222 COVID-19 vaccine. Libraries were prepared by immunoSEQ multiplex PCR; TCRdb keeps only in-frame clonotypes and omits some of them. This table holds over 100,000 clones, about 91% found once. The sequencing used peripheral blood, collected on day 0 of AZD1222 vaccination. Source of these receptors: an adult in good health. Both conserved end residues are part of each CDR3. Fields, in order: D gene, J gene, clone size, V gene, CDR3 protein, CDR3 DNA. A D gene is named only where the DNA matches it firmly. Clone size is not always given. Where it is, it says once, few, many or a class for expanded clones.

NA	TRBJ2-3	NA	TRBV28	CASSPRGYLTTDTQYF	TGTGCCAGCAGTCCCCGGGGCTATCTTACGACAGATACGCAGTATTTT
TRBD1	TRBJ1-5	once	TRBV27	CASRGQGGNQPQHF	TGTGCCAGCAGGGGACAGGGAGGCAATCAGCCCCAGCATTTT
NA	TRBJ2-2	NA	TRBV5-4	CASRTGGNTGELFF	TGTGCCAGCAGGACTGGGGGGAACACCGGGGAGCTGTTTTTT
NA	TRBJ1-2	NA	TRBV15	CATSRGSDRNYGYTF	TGTGCCACCAGCAGAGGATCCGACAGGAACTATGGCTACACCTTC
NA	TRBJ1-5	once	TRBV5-8	CASSLGVIPGENNQPQHF	TGTGCCAGCAGCTTGGGTGTTATTCCGGGCGAGAACAATCAGCCCCAGCATTTT
NA	TRBJ1-2	NA	TRBV5-1	CASSLVAGDGYTF	TGCGCCAGCAGCTTGGTGGCAGGTGATGGCTACACCTTC
NA	TRBJ1-1	NA	TRBV10-3	CAISDPTGMNTEAFF	TGTGCCATCAGTGACCCTACAGGAATGAACACTGAAGCTTTCTTT
NA	TRBJ1-1	NA	TRBV6-1	CASSETGTMNTEAFF	TGTGCCAGCAGTGAAACCGGGACAATGAACACTGAAGCTTTCTTT
TRBD1	TRBJ1-2	NA	TRBV11-2	CASSRRQGTNYGYTF	TGTGCCAGCAGCCGACGACAGGGGACTAACTATGGCTACACCTTC
TRBD2	TRBJ2-7	NA	TRBV5-5	CASSLAGTSGALEQYF	TGTGCCAGCAGCTTGGCTGGGACTAGCGGAGCTTTGGAGCAGTACTTC
NA	TRBJ2-6	NA	TRBV6-5	CASAVRSGANVLTF	TGTGCCAGCGCAGTCCGCTCTGGGGCCAACGTCCTGACTTTC
NA	TRBJ2-1	few	TRBV7-9	CASNPGLHSNNEQFF	TGTGCCAGCAATCCGGGACTTCATTCAAATAATGAGCAGTTCTTC
TRBD1	TRBJ2-7	NA	TRBV11-2	CASQHGRRGQDSYEQYF	TGTGCCAGCCAGCATGGTAGGAGGGGACAGGATTCCTACGAGCAGTACTTC